Included here is one T cell receptor beta chain sequence, with context. It lacks a known antigen. There are no base qualities to consult, and no much larger clone falls within one base. The source of the sample is a study of blood T cell repertoires in COVID-19 (dated by TCRdb to 2018 to 2021). Turning to the overall study: Samples from collaborators originated in the United States, Italy and Spain and spanned both the acute and convalescent phases of COVID-19. The prospective study material was composed of cDNA or gDNA derived from T cells, B-cell-depleted T cells, or PBMCs. Deeply sampled blood TCRbeta repertoires from subjects exposed to, actively infected with, or recovered from COVID-19 were included in the dataset. A freely available public database, intended as a resource for researchers studying the immune response to SARS-CoV-2, is where the repertoires were released. The samples were drawn from the first 160 participants of the ongoing ImmuneRACE study and from under 1,500 subjects provided by 6 global collaborators. The sample metadata nearly always contained a de-identified subject ID, COVID-19 status, age in years and sex. HLA class I and class II types, where available, came from metadata supplied by the sample provider rather than from assay-based typing. What the work shows at the level of the full study, not this receptor alone: The quantity of clinical and demographic metadata differed by source and by participant and was supplied without curation.

Whole blood was collected in K2EDTA tubes by collaborating institutions according to the institutions' own protocols. For TCRbeta analysis, collaborator samples were shipped as frozen whole blood, as isolated PBMCs, or as DNA extracted from either sample type. TCRbeta CDR3 regions were amplified from genomic DNA using the immunoSEQ Assay, a bias-controlled multiplex PCR. Concerning the study's data processing: Nucleated cell counts per sample were estimated from amplification of reference gene primers within the assay. Sequence reads were collapsed and filtered to measure the absolute abundance of every unique TCRbeta CDR3 rearrangement. For each sample, productive Simpson clonality was calculated as the square root of Simpson's diversity index across productive rearrangements. TCRdb's version of the immuneACCESS table is confined to in-frame rearrangements and falls short of the full clone set. An unresolved V gene accounts for under half of the shortfall where checked; the remainder is of unknown origin. That table gives V, J and clone size, and the DNA gave D and trimming. A total of some 120,000 clones appear in this sample, approximately 74% of them only once. The ten biggest clones cover more than 5.5% of the sample.

Sequencing used peripheral blood. The clonotype comes from a man in his 60s with acute or convalescent COVID-19.

DNA sequence: TGTGCCAGCAGCTTCGGACAGGGGGCCTATGGCTACACCTTC. The resulting protein is CASSFGQGAYGYTF. The rearrangement combines TRBV5-6 with TRBJ1-2; 11 bases in the junction line up with TRBD1. Measured from the cysteine to the phenylalanine, the CDR3 is 14 residues long. The entry retains the CDR3 DNA only, 42 bases that are in frame from base 1. Trimming leaves V shorter by 2 bases and J shorter by 4 bases, with the junction holding 1 base beyond the gene matches. Per the germline V gene, SGHDT is the CDR1 and YYEEEE is the CDR2. The reference TRBV5-6 and TRBJ1-2 proteins fill in what lies around the CDR3, so the full variable domain reads DAGVTQSPTHLIKTRGQQVTLRCSPKSGHDTVSWYQQALGQGPQFIFQYYEEEERQRGNFPDRFSGHQFPNYSSELNVNALLLGDSALYLCASSFGQGAYGYTFGSGTRLTVV.